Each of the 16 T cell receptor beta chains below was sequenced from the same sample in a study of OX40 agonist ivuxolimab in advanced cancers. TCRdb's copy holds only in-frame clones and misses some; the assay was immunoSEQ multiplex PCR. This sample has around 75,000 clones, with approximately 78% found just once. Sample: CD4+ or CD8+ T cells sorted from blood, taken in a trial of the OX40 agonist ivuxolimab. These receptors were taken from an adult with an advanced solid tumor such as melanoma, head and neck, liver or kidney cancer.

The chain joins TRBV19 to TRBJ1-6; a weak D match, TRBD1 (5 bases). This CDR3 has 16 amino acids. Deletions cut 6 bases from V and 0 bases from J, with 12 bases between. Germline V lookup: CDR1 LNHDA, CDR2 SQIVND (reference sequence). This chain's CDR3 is CASSPDRGSYNSPLHF. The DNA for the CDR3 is TGTGCCAGTAGCCCAGACAGAGGCTCCTATAATTCACCCCTCCACTTT.

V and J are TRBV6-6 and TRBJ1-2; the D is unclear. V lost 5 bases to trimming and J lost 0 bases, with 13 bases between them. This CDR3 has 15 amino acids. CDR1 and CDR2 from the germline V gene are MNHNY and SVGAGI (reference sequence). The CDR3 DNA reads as TGTGCCAGCAGTCCCCGGAGTTCAGCTAACTATGGCTACACCTTC. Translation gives CASSPRSSANYGYTF.

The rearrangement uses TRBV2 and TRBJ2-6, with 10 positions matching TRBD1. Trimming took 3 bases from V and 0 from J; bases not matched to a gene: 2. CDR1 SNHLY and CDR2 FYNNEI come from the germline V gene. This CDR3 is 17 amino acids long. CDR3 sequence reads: CASSDRDRGSGANVLTF. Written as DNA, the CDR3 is TGTGCCAGCAGTGACCGGGACAGGGGCTCTGGGGCCAACGTCCTGACTTTC.

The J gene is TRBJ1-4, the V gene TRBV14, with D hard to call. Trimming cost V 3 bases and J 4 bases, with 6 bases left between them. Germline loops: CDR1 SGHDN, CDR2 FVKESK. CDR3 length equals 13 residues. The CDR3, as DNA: TGTGCCAGCAGCCAGAACCTTAATGAAAAACTGTTTTTT. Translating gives CASSQNLNEKLFF.

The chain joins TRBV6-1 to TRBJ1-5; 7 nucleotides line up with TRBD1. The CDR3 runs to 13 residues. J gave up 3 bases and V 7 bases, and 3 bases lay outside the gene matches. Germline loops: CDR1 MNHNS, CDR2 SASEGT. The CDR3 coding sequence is TGTGCCAGCACGGGACAGTCCAATCAGCCCCAGCATTTT. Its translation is CASTGQSNQPQHF.

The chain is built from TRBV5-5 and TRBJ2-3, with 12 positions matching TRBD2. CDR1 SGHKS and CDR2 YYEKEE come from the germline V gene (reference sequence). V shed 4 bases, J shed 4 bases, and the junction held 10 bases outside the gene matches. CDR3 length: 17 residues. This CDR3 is CASSPLTSGGGSDTQYF. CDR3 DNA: TGTGCCAGCAGCCCGTTGACTAGCGGGGGTGGGTCAGATACGCAGTATTTT. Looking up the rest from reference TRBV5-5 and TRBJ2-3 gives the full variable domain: DAGVTQSPTHLIKTRGQQVTLRCSPISGHKSVSWYQQVLGQGPQFIFQYYEKEERGRGNFPDRFSARQFPNYSSELNVNALLLGDSALYLCASSPLTSGGGSDTQYFGPGTRLTVL.

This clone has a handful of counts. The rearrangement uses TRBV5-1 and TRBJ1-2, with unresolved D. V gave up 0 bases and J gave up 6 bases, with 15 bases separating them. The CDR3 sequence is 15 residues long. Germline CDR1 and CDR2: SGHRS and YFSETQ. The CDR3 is CASSLGVFPLDGYTF. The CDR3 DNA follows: TGCGCCAGCAGCTTGGGTGTATTCCCATTAGATGGCTACACCTTC.

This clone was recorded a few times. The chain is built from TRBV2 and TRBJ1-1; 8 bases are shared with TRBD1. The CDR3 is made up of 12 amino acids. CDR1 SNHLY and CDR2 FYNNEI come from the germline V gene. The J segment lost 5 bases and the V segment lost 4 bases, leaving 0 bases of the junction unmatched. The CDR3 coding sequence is TGTGCCAGCAGTGGACAGGGGACTGAAGCTTTCTTT. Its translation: CASSGQGTEAFF.

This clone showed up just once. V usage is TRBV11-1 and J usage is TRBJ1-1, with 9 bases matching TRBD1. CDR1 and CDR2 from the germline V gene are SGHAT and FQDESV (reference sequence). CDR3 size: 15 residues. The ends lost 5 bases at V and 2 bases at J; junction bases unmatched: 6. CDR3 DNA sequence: TGTGCCAGCAGCCTAGGGGACAGGGTCAACACTGAAGCTTTCTTT. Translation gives CASSLGDRVNTEAFF. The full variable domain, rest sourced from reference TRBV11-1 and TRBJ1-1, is EAEVAQSPRYKITEKSQAVAFWCDPISGHATLYWYRQILGQGPELLVQFQDESVVDDSQLPKDRFSAERLKGVDSTLKIQPAELGDSAMYLCASSLGDRVNTEAFFGQGTRLTVV.

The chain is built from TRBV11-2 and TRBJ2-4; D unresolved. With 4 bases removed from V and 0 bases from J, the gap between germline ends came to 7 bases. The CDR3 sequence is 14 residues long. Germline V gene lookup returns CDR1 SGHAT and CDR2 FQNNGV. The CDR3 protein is CASSSVGAKNIQYF. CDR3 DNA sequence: TGTGCCAGCAGCTCGGTGGGAGCCAAAAACATTCAGTACTTC. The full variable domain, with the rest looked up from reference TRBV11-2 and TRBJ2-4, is EAGVAQSPRYKIIEKRQSVAFWCNPISGHATLYWYQQILGQGPKLLIQFQNNGVVDDSQLPKDRFSAERLKGVDSTLKIQPAKLEDSAVYLCASSSVGAKNIQYFGAGTRLSVL.

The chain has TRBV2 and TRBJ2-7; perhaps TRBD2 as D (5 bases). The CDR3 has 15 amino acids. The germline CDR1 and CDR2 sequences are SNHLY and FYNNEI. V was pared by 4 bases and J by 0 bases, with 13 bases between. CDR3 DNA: TGTGCCAGCAGTGGGGAGCTCTTTAGCTCCTACGAGCAGTACTTC. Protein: CASSGELFSSYEQYF.

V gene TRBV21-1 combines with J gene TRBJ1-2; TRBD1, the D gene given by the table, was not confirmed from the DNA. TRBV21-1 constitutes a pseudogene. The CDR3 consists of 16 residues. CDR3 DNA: TGTGCCAGCAGCAAAGAGGGACAGTCTAGACACTATGGCTACACCTTC. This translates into CASSKEGQSRHYGYTF.

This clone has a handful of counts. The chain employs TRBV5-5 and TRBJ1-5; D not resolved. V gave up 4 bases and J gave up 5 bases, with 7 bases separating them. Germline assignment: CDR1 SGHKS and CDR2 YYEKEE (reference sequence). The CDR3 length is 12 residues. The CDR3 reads CASSTPDQPQHF. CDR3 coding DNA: TGTGCCAGCAGCACTCCGGATCAGCCCCAGCATTTT.

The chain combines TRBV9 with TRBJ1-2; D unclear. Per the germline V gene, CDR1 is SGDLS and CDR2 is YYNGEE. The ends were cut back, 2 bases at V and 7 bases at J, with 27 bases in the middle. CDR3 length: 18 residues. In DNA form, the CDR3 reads TGTGCCAGCAGCGTCTCGGTCAATCCCCAATCCTCAGCCTCTGGCTACACCTTC. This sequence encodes CASSVSVNPQSSASGYTF.

The CDR3 region is CASSAVEEQYF. As DNA, the CDR3 is TGTGCCAGCAGTGCGGTCGAGGAGCAGTACTTC. This chain links TRBV2 with TRBJ2-7, with D hard to call. Germline loops: CDR1 SNHLY, CDR2 FYNNEI. The CDR3 has 11 residues. V lost 4 bases, J lost 7 bases, and 8 bases lay in between.

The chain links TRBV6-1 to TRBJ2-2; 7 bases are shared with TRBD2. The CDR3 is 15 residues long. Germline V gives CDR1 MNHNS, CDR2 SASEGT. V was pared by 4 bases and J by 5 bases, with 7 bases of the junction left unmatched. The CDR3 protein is CASSGERGVTGELFF. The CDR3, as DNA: TGTGCCAGCAGTGGGGAACGGGGGGTGACCGGGGAGCTGTTTTTT.